Following are 24 T cell receptor beta chains from one sample sequenced in a study of cytomegalovirus exposure and HLA in healthy donors. Produced via immunoSEQ multiplex PCR; TCRdb's table is partial and in-frame only. The sample shows some 120,000 clones, about 94% of them seen only once. Sequencing input: PBMCs. All receptors derive from a woman in her late teens or twenties in good health and CMV-seronegative.

This chain connects TRBV18 to TRBJ2-1; D is possibly TRBD2 (5 bases). The CDR3 sequence is 14 residues long. Germline V gene lookup returns CDR1 KGHSH and CDR2 LQKENI. Trimming shortened V by 4 bases and J by 6 bases, and 13 bases separated the two germline ends. CDR3 protein: CASSQGRDGNEQFF. CDR3 in DNA: TGTGCCAGCTCACAGGGTCGGGATGGCAATGAGCAGTTCTTC.

V usage is TRBV5-3 and J usage is TRBJ2-1; the D gene is possibly TRBD2 (6 bases). TRBV5-3 is identified as an open reading frame with a role that is uncertain. This CDR3 comprises 15 residues. Trimming cost V 4 bases and J 9 bases, with 20 bases left between them. The CDR3 bases are TGTGCCAGAAGCACTCGACTAGTCCCTATTGTTGAGCAGTTCTTC. Protein product: CARSTRLVPIVEQFF.

The rearrangement uses TRBV6-1 and TRBJ2-5; 10 bases agree with TRBD2. The CDR3 totals 15 residues. The trim removed 6 bases at V and 7 bases at J, leaving 11 bases unmatched. Germline V gene data show CDR1 as MNHNS and CDR2 as SASEGT. The CDR3 loop is CASSLLAGAGGTQYF. The CDR3, as DNA: TGTGCCAGCAGCCTCCTAGCGGGGGCCGGGGGGACCCAGTACTTC.

Of note for this clone: Germline and junction disagree at one end, which may indicate a read error. The rearrangement joins TRBV6-6 to TRBJ2-3; 13 bases align to TRBD2. This CDR3 has 12 amino acids. Germline V CDR1 and CDR2: MNHNY, SVGAGI (reference sequence). The CDR3 coding sequence is TGTGCCAGCAGTCACGAAGGGACTAGCGGGGTGTTT. This encodes CASSHEGTSGVF.

V is TRBV19 and J is TRBJ1-1, with D possibly being TRBD1 (5 bases). The CDR3 loop spans 13 amino acids. Per germline, CDR1 LNHDA and CDR2 SQIVND (reference sequence). V was shortened by 7 bases and J by 5 bases, with 14 bases between the two germline ends. The CDR3 coding sequence is TGTGCCAGTAATACAGGCGTCGGTACTGAAGCTTTCTTT. Its protein is CASNTGVGTEAFF.

This chain connects TRBV2 to TRBJ2-3, with 10 bases lining up with TRBD2. The germline gives CDR1 SNHLY, CDR2 FYNNEI. Trimming at V came to 6 bases and at J to 2 bases, leaving 8 bases not matched to a gene. The CDR3 contains 16 residues. CDR3 sequence (DNA): TGTGCCAGCAGGGTAGGACTAGCGGAAATCACAGATACGCAGTATTTT. Protein: CASRVGLAEITDTQYF.

This chain joins TRBV7-9 and TRBJ2-3; TRBD1 aligns across 9 bases. J lost 5 bases, V lost 5 bases, and 8 bases had no gene match. The CDR3 is made up of 15 amino acids. The germline V gene has CDR1 SEHNR and CDR2 FQNEAQ (reference sequence). The CDR3 region is CASSDRDRAIDTQYF. As DNA, the CDR3 is TGTGCCAGCAGCGACCGGGACAGGGCAATAGATACGCAGTATTTT.

The chain links TRBV7-3 to TRBJ1-1; unclear D gene. The V end was cut by 5 bases, the J end by 10 bases, with 11 bases between. CDR1 is SGHTA, CDR2 FQGTGA, per germline. The CDR3 has 11 amino acids. Here the CDR3 DNA reads TGTGCCAGCAGCCCGCAAGGCGGAGCTTTCTTT. It specifies CASSPQGGAFF. Based on the CDR3 plus reference TRBV7-3 and TRBJ1-1, the full variable domain is GAGVSQTPSNKVTEKGKYVELRCDPISGHTALYWYRQSLGQGPEFLIYFQGTGAADDSGLPNDRFFAVRPEGSVSTLKIQRTERGDSAVYLCASSPQGGAFFGQGTRLTVV.

The V and J genes are TRBV20-1 and TRBJ1-2; D is uncertain. V lost 1 base and J 5 bases, leaving 5 bases between the germline ends. The CDR3 covers 11 residues. Germline lookup yields CDR1 DFQATT and CDR2 SNEGSKA (reference sequence). CDR3 in amino acids: CSARVYYGYTF. The DNA for the CDR3 is TGCAGTGCTAGAGTCTATTATGGCTACACCTTC.

The chain carries TRBV19 and TRBJ1-2; D call uncertain. Trimming left V 5 bases short and J 3 bases short, with 25 bases between. The CDR3 length is 18 residues. The germline V gene has CDR1 LNHDA and CDR2 SQIVND (reference sequence). The CDR3 protein is CASSGRTDLGPIDYGYTF. The CDR3 DNA is TGTGCCAGTAGTGGAAGGACGGACTTAGGACCTATCGACTATGGCTACACCTTC. Using reference TRBV19 and TRBJ1-2 for the parts outside the CDR3, the full variable domain is DGGITQSPKYLFRKEGQNVTLSCEQNLNHDAMYWYRQDPGQGLRLIYYSQIVNDFQKGDIAEGYSVSREKKESFPLTVTSAQKNPTAFYLCASSGRTDLGPIDYGYTFGSGTRLTVV.

The chain carries TRBV7-6 and TRBJ2-1; D might be TRBD1 (5 bases). Germline V gives CDR1 SGHVS, CDR2 FNYEAQ. The germline V and J ends were trimmed by 6 bases and 8 bases, with 8 bases remaining between them. CDR3 size: 11 residues. The CDR3 DNA sequence: TGTGCCAGCAGAGAAGGGGATGAGCAGTTCTTC. Protein: CASREGDEQFF. Filled out from reference TRBV7-6 and TRBJ2-1, the complete variable domain reads GAGVSQSPRYKVTKRGQDVALRCDPISGHVSLYWYRQALGQGPEFLTYFNYEAQQDKSGLPNDRFSAERPEGSISTLTIQRTEQRDSAMYRCASREGDEQFFGPGTRLTVL.

The CDR3 reads CASSYVDRGGYTF. DNA for the CDR3: TGTGCCAGCAGTTACGTAGACAGGGGCGGCTACACCTTC. V gene TRBV6-5 combines with J gene TRBJ1-2; 8 bases are a match to TRBD1. CDR1 is MNHEY and CDR2 is SVGAGI in the germline V gene. The CDR3 has 13 residues. Germline trimming cut 2 bases from V and 8 bases from J; bases unmatched to any gene: 4.

The V call is TRBV2, the J call TRBJ2-1; 7 nucleotides match TRBD2. With 6 bases clipped from V and 7 bases from J, the junction kept 9 bases outside the gene matches. Per germline, CDR1 SNHLY and CDR2 FYNNEI. The CDR3 spans 14 residues. CDR3: CASSASGNRNEQFF. The CDR3 DNA sequence: TGTGCCAGCAGCGCCAGCGGGAATCGAAATGAGCAGTTCTTC.

The V call is TRBV6-1, the J call TRBJ1-2, with TRBD1 matching 8 bases. V was clipped by 5 bases and J by 4 bases; unmatched bases: 9. CDR3 length: 15 amino acids. CDR1 is MNHNS and CDR2 is SASEGT in the germline V gene. The CDR3 loop is CASSPILTGGYGYTF. The CDR3 nucleotides are TGTGCCAGCAGTCCTATCCTAACAGGGGGCTATGGCTACACCTTC.

This clone was found once. The chain joins TRBV21-1 to TRBJ2-7; TRBD2 is the table's D call, not checked against the DNA. TRBV21-1 is classified as a pseudogene. The CDR3 consists of 14 residues. The CDR3 is CASSKSRHPYEQYF. CDR3 nucleotides: TGTGCCAGCAGCAAATCGCGGCATCCCTACGAGCAGTACTTC.

The chain combines TRBV5-6 with TRBJ1-2, with 10 bases that match TRBD1. The CDR3 totals 14 residues. Per the germline V gene, CDR1 is SGHDT and CDR2 is YYEEEE. The V gene end was trimmed by 4 bases and the J gene end by 4 bases; junction bases not matched to a gene: 4. The CDR3 spells CASSPTGGVYGYTF. The DNA for the CDR3 is TGTGCCAGCAGCCCGACAGGGGGCGTCTATGGCTACACCTTC.

The chain has TRBV7-9 and TRBJ2-5; 7 bases are a match to TRBD2. This CDR3 is built from 16 residues. CDR1 is SEHNR, CDR2 FQNEAQ, per germline (reference sequence). The ends lost 3 bases at V and 1 base at J; junction bases unmatched: 8. CDR3: CASSLSLAEVQETQYF. The CDR3 DNA reads TGTGCCAGCAGCTTGTCTCTAGCGGAGGTCCAAGAGACCCAGTACTTC.

The genes are TRBV6-1 and TRBJ2-3; D is uncertain. CDR1 MNHNS and CDR2 SASEGT come from the germline V gene. V lost 11 bases, J lost 2 bases, and 14 bases lay in between. The CDR3 extends over 13 amino acids. The chain's CDR3 is CAVRGRDTDTQYF. DNA of the CDR3: TGTGCCGTCAGAGGAAGAGACACAGATACGCAGTATTTT.

This chain links TRBV5-1 with TRBJ2-2; 7 bases are a match to TRBD2. Trimming at V came to 7 bases and at J to 7 bases, leaving 13 bases not matched to a gene. Germline V gene sequence: CDR1 SGHRS, CDR2 YFSETQ. This CDR3 has 15 amino acids. The CDR3 sequence is CASFDRGRAHGELFF. As DNA, the CDR3 is TGCGCCAGCTTCGACCGAGGGAGGGCCCACGGGGAGCTGTTTTTT.

CDR3 sequence: CASSQDRGSLSSAIYF. CDR3 DNA sequence: TGTGCCAGCAGCCAAGACAGGGGTTCTCTATCTTCCGCCATATATTTT. This sequence joins TRBV4-2 and TRBJ1-3; D perhaps matches TRBD1 (6 bases). Germline assignment: CDR1 LGHNA and CDR2 YNFKEQ. The CDR3 loop spans 16 amino acids. Between the trimmed V and J ends, which lost 0 bases and 11 bases, there was a span of 20 bases.

V usage is TRBV6-6 and J usage is TRBJ2-4; possibly TRBD2 for D (5 bases). This CDR3 is 16 amino acids long. Germline assignment: CDR1 MNHNY and CDR2 SVGAGI (reference sequence). The ends were cut back, 8 bases at V and 2 bases at J, with 19 bases in the middle. CDR3 DNA: TGTGCCAGCGGTACCGGGATCAGCGGTTCCAAAAACATTCAGTACTTC. This translates into CASGTGISGSKNIQYF.

The chain joins TRBV5-4 to TRBJ2-7; D not resolved. V lost 1 base to trimming and J lost 4 bases, with 12 bases between them. The CDR3 is 14 residues long. Per the germline V gene, CDR1 is SGHNT and CDR2 is YYREEE (reference sequence). The CDR3 sequence is CASSLRDKAYEQYF. The CDR3 DNA sequence: TGTGCCAGCAGCTTGAGAGACAAAGCTTACGAGCAGTACTTC. Full variable domain (missing parts from reference TRBV5-4 and TRBJ2-7): ETGVTQSPTHLIKTRGQQVTLRCSSQSGHNTVSWYQQALGQGPQFIFQYYREEENGRGNFPPRFSGLQFPNYSSELNVNALELDDSALYLCASSLRDKAYEQYFGPGTRLTVT.

This clone has only one observation. This chain connects TRBV28 to TRBJ2-3; TRBD1 matches at 8 bases. This CDR3 is 14 amino acids long. V lost 5 bases to trimming and J lost 6 bases; unmatched junction nucleotides: 7. Germline CDR1 is MDHEN and CDR2 is SYDVKM. The CDR3 bases are TGTGCCAGCAGTCCGGGACAGGCGGCCGATACGCAGTATTTT. Protein sequence: CASSPGQAADTQYF.

The genes are TRBV5-1 and TRBJ1-4, with no clear D. The CDR3 sequence is 17 residues long. CDR1 and CDR2 (germline): SGHRS, YFSETQ. Trimming cost V 3 bases and J 7 bases, with 22 bases left between them. The CDR3 region has the DNA TGCGCCAGCAGCTCGGAGGAGACACCCGGTTTTCTTGAAAAACTGTTTTTT. Translating gives CASSSEETPGFLEKLFF.